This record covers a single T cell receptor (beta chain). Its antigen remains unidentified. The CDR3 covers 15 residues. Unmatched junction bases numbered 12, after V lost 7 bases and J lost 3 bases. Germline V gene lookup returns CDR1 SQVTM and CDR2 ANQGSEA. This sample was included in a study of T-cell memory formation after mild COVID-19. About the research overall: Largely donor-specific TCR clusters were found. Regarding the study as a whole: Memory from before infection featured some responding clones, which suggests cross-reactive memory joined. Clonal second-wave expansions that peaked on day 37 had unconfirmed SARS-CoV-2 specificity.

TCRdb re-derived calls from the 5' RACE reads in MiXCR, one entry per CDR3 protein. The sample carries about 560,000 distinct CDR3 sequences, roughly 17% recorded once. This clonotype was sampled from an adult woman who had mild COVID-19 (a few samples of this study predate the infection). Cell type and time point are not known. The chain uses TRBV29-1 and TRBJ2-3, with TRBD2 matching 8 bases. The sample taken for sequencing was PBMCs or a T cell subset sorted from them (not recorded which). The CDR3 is CSAFGLAQGTDTQYF. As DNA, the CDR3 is TGCAGCGCCTTCGGACTAGCTCAGGGGACAGATACGCAGTATTTT.